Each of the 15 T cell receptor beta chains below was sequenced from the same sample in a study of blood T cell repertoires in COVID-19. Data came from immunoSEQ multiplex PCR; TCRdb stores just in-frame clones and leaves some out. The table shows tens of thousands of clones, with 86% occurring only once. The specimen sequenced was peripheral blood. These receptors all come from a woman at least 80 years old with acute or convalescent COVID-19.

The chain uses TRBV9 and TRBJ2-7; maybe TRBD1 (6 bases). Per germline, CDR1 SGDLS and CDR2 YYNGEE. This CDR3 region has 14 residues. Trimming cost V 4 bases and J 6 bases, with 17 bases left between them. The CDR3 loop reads CASSSSQGFGEQYF. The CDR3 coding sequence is TGTGCCAGCAGCTCAAGTCAGGGGTTCGGCGAGCAGTACTTC.

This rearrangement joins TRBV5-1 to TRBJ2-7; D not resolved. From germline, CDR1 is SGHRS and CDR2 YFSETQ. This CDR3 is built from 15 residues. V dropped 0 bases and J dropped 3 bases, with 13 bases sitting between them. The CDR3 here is CASSLGAVGVYEQYF. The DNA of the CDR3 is TGCGCCAGCAGCTTGGGGGCCGTGGGCGTCTACGAGCAGTACTTC.

The chain's CDR3 is CASSERLAGGNEQFF. The CDR3 DNA follows: TGTGCCAGCAGTGAACGACTAGCGGGGGGTAATGAGCAGTTCTTC. V usage is TRBV2 and J usage is TRBJ2-1; 13 bases agree with TRBD2. V dropped 2 bases and J dropped 7; count of bases not matched to a gene: 2. This CDR3 has 15 residues. Germline-derived CDR1 and CDR2 are SNHLY and FYNNEI.

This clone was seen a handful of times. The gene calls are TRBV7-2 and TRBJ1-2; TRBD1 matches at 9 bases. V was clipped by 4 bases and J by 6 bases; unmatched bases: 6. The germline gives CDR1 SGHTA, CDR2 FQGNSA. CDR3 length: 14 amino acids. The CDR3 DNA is TGTGCCAGCAGCTCCCCGGGACAGGGAGATGGCTACACCTTC. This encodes CASSSPGQGDGYTF.

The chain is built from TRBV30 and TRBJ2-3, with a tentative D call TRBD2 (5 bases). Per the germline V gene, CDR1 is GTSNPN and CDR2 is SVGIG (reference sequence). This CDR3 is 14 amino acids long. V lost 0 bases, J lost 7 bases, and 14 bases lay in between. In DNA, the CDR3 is TGTGCCTGGAGTGTAGGAGCGGACTTCAATACGCAGTATTTT. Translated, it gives CAWSVGADFNTQYF.

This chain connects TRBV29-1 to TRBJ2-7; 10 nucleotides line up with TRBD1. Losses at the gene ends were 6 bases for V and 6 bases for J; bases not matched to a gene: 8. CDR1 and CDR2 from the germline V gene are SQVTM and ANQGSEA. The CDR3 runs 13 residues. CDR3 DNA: TGCAGCGTCCTGGGACAGGGGACCTCCGAGCAGTACTTC. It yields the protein CSVLGQGTSEQYF.

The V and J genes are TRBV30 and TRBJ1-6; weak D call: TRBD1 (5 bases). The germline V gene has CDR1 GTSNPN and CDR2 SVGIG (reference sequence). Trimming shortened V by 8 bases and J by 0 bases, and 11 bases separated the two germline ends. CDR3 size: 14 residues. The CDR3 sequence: CARAGDSYNSPLHF. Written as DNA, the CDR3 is TGTGCCCGGGCGGGGGACTCCTATAATTCACCCCTCCACTTT.

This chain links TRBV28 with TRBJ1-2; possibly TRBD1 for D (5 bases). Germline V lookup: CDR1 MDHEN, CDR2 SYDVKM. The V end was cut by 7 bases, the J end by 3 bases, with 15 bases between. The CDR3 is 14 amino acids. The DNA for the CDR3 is TGTGCCAGCACCCTCCCCCCGGGGGACTATGGCTACACCTTC. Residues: CASTLPPGDYGYTF.

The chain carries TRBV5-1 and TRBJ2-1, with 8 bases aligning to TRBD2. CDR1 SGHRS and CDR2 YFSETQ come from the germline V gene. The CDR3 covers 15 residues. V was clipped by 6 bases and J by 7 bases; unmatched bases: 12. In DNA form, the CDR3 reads TGCGCCAGCAACCACAAAGGACTAGCTAAAAATGAGCAGTTCTTC. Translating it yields CASNHKGLAKNEQFF.

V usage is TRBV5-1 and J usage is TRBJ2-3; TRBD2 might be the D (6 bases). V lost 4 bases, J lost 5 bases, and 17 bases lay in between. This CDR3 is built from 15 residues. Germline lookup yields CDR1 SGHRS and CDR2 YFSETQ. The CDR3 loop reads CASSQGLRNGDTQYF. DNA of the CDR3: TGCGCCAGCAGCCAGGGACTGCGGAACGGAGATACGCAGTATTTT. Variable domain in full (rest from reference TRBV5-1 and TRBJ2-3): KAGVTQTPRYLIKTRGQQVTLSCSPISGHRSVSWYQQTPGQGLQFLFEYFSETQRNKGNFPGRFSGRQFSNSRSEMNVSTLELGDSALYLCASSQGLRNGDTQYFGPGTRLTVL.

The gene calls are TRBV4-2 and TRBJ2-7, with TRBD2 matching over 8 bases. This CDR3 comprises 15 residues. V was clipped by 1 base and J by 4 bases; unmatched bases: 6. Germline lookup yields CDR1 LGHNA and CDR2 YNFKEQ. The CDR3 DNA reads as TGTGCCAGCAGCCAAGGTGCAGCGGGAGTATACGAGCAGTACTTC. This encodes CASSQGAAGVYEQYF.

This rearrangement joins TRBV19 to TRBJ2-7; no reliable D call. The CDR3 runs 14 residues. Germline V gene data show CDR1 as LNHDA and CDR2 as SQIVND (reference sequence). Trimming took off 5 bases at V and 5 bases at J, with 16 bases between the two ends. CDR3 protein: CASSSNTFRNEQYF. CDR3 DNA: TGTGCCAGTAGTTCTAATACGTTCCGCAACGAGCAGTACTTC.

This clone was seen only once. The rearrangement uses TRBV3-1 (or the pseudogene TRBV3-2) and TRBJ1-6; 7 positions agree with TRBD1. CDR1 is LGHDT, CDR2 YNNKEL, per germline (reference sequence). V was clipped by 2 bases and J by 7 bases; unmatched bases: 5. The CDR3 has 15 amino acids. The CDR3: CASSQLPGQNSPLHF. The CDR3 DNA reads TGTGCCAGCAGCCAACTTCCGGGACAGAATTCACCCCTCCACTTT.

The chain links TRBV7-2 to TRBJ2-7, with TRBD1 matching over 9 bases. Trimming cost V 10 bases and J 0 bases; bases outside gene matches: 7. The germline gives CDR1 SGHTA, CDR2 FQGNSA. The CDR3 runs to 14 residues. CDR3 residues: CATSVDRGSYEQYF. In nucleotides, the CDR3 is TGTGCCACGTCTGTGGACAGGGGCTCCTACGAGCAGTACTTC.

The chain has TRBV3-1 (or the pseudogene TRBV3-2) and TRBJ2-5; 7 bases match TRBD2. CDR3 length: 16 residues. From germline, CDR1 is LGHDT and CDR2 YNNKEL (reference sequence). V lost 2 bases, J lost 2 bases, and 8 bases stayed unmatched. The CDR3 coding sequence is TGTGCCAGCAGCCAAATAGGGGCAGCGGGACAAGAGACCCAGTACTTC. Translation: CASSQIGAAGQETQYF.